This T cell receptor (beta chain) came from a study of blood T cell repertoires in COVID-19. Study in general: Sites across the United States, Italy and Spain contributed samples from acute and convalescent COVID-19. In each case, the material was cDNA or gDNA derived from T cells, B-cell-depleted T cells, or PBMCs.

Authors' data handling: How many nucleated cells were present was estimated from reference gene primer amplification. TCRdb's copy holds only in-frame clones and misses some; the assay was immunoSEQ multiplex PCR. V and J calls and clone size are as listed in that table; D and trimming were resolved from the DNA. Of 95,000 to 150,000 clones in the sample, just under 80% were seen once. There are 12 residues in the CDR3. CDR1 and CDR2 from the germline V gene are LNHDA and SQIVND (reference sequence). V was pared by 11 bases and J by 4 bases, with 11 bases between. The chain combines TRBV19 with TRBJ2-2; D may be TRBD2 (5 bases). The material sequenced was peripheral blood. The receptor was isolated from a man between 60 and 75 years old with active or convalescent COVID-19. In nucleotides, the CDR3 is TGTGCCCTCGGGAAAGCCACCGGGGAGCTGTTTTTT. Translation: CALGKATGELFF.